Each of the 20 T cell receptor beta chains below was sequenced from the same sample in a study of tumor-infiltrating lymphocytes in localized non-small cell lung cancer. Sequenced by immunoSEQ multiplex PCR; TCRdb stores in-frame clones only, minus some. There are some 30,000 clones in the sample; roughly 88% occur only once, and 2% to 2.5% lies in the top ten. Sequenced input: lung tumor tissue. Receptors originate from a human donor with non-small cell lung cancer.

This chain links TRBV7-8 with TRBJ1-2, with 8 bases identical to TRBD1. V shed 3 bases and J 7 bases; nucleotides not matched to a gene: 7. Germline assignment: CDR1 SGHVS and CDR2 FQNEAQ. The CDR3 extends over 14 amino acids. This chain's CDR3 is CASSFTGQGGGYTF. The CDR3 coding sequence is TGTGCCAGCAGCTTCACTGGACAGGGAGGTGGCTACACCTTC.

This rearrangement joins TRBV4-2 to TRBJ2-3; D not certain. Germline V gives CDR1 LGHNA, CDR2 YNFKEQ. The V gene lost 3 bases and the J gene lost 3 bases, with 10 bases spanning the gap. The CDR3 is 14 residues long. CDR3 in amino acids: CASSQELRTDTQYF. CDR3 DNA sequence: TGTGCCAGCAGCCAGGAGCTCAGGACAGATACGCAGTATTTT.

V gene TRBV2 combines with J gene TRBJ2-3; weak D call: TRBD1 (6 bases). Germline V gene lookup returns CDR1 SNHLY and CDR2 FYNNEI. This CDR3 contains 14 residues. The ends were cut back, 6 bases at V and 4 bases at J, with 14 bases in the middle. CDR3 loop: CASRARDIADTQYF. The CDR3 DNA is TGTGCCAGCAGGGCCAGGGACATCGCAGATACGCAGTATTTT.

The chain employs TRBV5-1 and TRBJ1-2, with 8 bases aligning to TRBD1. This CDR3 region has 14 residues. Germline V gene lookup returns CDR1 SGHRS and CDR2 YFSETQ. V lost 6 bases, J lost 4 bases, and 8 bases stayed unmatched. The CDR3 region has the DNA TGCGCCAGCACCCCAGGGGGCGGAAGCTATGGCTACACCTTC. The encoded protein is CASTPGGGSYGYTF.

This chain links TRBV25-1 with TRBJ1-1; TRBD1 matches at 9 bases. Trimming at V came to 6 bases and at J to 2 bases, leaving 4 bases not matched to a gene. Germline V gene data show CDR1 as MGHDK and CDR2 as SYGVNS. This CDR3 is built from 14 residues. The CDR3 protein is CASSEGQGNTEAFF. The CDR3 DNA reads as TGTGCCAGCAGCGAGGGACAGGGAAACACTGAAGCTTTCTTT.

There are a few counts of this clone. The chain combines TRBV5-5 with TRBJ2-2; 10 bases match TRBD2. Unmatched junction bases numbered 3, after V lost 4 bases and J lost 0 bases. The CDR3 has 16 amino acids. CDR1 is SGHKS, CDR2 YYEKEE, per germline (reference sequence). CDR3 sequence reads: CASSHTSGANTGELFF. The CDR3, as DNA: TGTGCCAGCAGCCATACTAGCGGGGCGAACACCGGGGAGCTGTTTTTT.

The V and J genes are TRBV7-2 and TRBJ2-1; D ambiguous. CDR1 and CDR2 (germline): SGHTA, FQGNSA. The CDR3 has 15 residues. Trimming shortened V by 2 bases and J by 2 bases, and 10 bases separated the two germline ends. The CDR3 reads CASSLSTDAYNEQFF. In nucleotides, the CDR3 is TGTGCCAGCAGCTTATCAACTGACGCCTACAATGAGCAGTTCTTC.

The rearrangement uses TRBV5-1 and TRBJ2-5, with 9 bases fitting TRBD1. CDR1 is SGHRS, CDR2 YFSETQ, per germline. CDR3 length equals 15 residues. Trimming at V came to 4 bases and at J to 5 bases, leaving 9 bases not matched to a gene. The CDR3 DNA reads TGCGCCAGCAGCAGCGGGACAGGGAGGGAGGAGACCCAGTACTTC. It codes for CASSSGTGREETQYF.

In DNA, the CDR3 is TGTGCCAGCTCACCACCAGGACACCTTAATGAAAAACTGTTTTTT. Its translation: CASSPPGHLNEKLFF. The chain employs TRBV18 and TRBJ1-4, with D tentatively TRBD1 (5 bases). Trimming stripped 0 bases from V and 4 bases from J, with 9 bases between. Germline assignment: CDR1 KGHSH and CDR2 LQKENI. The CDR3 loop spans 15 amino acids.

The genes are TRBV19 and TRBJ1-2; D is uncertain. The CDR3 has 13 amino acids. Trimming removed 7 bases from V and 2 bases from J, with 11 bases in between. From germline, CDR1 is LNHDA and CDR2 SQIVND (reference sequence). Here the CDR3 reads CASTGLQNYGYTF. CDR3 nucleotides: TGTGCCAGTACCGGACTCCAAAACTATGGCTACACCTTC.

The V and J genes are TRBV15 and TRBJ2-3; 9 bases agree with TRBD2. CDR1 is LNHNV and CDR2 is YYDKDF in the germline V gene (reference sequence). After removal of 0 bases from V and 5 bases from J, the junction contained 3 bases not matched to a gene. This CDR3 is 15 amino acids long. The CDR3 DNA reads TGTGCCACCAGCAGAGATCGGCGGGGGGGAGATACGCAGTATTTT. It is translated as CATSRDRRGGDTQYF.

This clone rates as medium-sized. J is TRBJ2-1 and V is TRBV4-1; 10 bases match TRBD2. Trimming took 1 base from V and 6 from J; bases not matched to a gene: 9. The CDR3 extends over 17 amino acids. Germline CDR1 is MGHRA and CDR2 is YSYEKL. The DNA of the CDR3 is TGCGCCAGCAGCCAAGCCCTTAGCGGGGGGCCCCGCAATGAGCAGTTCTTC. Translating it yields CASSQALSGGPRNEQFF.

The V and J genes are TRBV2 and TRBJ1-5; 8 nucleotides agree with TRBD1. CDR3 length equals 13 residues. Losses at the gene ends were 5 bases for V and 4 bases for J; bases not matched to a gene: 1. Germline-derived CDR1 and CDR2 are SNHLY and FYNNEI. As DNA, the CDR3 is TGTGCCAGCAGTCGGACAGGGAATCAGCCCCAGCATTTT. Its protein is CASSRTGNQPQHF.

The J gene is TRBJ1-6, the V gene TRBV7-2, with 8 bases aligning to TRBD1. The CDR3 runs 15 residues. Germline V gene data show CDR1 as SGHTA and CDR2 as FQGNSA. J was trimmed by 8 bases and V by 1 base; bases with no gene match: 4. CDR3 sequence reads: CASSLGRTGYSPLHF. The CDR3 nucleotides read TGTGCCAGCAGCTTAGGTCGGACAGGGTATTCACCCCTCCACTTT.

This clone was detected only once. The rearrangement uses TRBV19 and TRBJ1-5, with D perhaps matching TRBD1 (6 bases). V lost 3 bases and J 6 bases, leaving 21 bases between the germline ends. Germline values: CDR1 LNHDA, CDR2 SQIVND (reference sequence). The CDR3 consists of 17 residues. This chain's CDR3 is CASSIDSAGTGAQPQHF. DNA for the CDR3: TGTGCCAGTAGTATTGATTCCGCCGGGACGGGGGCTCAGCCCCAGCATTTT.

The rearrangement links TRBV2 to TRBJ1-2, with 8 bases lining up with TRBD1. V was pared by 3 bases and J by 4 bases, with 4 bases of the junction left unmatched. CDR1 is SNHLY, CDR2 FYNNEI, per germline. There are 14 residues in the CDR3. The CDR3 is CASSEDRVAYGYTF. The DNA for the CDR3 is TGTGCCAGCAGTGAGGACAGGGTCGCCTATGGCTACACCTTC.

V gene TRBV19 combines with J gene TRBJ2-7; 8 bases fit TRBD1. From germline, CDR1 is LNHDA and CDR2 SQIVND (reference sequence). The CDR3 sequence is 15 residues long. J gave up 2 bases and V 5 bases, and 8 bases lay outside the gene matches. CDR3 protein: CASSSGQGSAYEQYF. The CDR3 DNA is TGTGCCAGTAGTTCCGGACAGGGTAGCGCCTACGAGCAGTACTTC.

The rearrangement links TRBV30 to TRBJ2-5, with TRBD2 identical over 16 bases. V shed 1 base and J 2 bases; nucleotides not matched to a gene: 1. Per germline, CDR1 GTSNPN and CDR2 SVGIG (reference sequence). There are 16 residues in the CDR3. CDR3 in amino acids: CAWSGGLAGGQETQYF. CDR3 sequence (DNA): TGTGCCTGGAGTGGGGGACTAGCGGGGGGGCAAGAGACCCAGTACTTC.

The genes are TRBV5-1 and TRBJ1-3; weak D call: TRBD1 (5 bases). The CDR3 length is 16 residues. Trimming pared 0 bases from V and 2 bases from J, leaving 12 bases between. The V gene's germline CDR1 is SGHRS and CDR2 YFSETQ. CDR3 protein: CASSLDGLGAGNTIYF. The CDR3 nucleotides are TGCGCCAGCAGCTTGGACGGCTTGGGGGCTGGAAACACCATATATTTT.

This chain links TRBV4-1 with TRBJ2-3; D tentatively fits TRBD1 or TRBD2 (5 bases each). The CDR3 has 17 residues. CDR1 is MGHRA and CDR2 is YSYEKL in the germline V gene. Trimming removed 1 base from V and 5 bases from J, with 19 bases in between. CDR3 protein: CASSQGGGQGPRDTQYF. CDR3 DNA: TGCGCCAGCAGCCAAGGAGGAGGACAAGGCCCACGAGATACGCAGTATTTT.